Shown below are 11 T cell receptor beta chains from a single sample sequenced in a study of T-cell reconstitution after alpha-beta-depleted transplantation in children. A library of TCRbeta sequences, prepared with unique molecular identifiers, was generated. TCRdb reprocessed the PCR reads with MiXCR, giving one entry per CDR3 protein. The sample lists a few hundred thousand distinct CDR3 sequences; over 10% were seen once. The sequencing used PBMCs, mostly from graft donor cells, collected 360 days after TCRalphabeta/CD19-depleted stem cell transplant. These receptors all come from a male patient between 5 and 17 years old who had a stem cell transplant for acute myeloid leukemia, so the T cells may come from the graft donor.

This chain uses TRBV10-3 with TRBJ2-1, with 9 bases identical to TRBD1. Unmatched junction bases numbered 11, after V lost 5 bases and J lost 6 bases. CDR1 and CDR2 (germline): ENHRY, SYGVKD. This CDR3 has 16 residues. CDR3 nucleotides: TGTGCCATCAGTCCCACGGACAGGGGCCCGATCAATGAGCAGTTCTTC. It translates to CAISPTDRGPINEQFF.

V gene TRBV4-2 combines with J gene TRBJ2-3; 10 bases match TRBD2. The CDR3 has 16 residues. Trimming at V came to 4 bases and at J to 3 bases, leaving 7 bases not matched to a gene. Germline CDR1 reads LGHNA; CDR2 reads YNFKEQ. This CDR3 is CASSLGQREGTDTQYF. The CDR3 DNA is TGTGCCAGCAGCCTGGGCCAGCGGGAGGGGACAGATACGCAGTATTTT.

This clonotype was observed a few times. V and J are TRBV20-1 and TRBJ2-1; D ambiguous. Germline CDR1 reads DFQATT; CDR2 reads SNEGSKA (reference sequence). This CDR3 comprises 10 residues. The V end was cut by 2 bases, the J end by 10 bases, with 6 bases between. The CDR3 sequence: CSARSREQFF. As DNA, the CDR3 is TGCAGTGCTAGATCCAGGGAGCAGTTCTTC.

The genes are TRBV7-3 and TRBJ2-1; the match to TRBD2 covers 13 bases. V lost 5 bases to trimming and J lost 2 bases; unmatched junction nucleotides: 12. The CDR3 has 19 residues. The V gene's germline CDR1 is SGHTA and CDR2 FQGTGA. CDR3 nucleotides: TGTGCCAGCAGCCCGCACACCCGTACTAGCGGGAGGGCCTACAATGAGCAGTTCTTC. This gives the protein CASSPHTRTSGRAYNEQFF.

This clonotype was seen many times. This chain links TRBV5-1 with TRBJ2-3; D is ambiguous. The CDR3 extends over 14 amino acids. Trimming pared 0 bases from V and 5 bases from J, leaving 10 bases between. Germline assignment: CDR1 SGHRS and CDR2 YFSETQ. The CDR3 DNA reads as TGCGCCAGCAGCTTGGCATGGCCAGGAGATACGCAGTATTTT. Translation gives CASSLAWPGDTQYF.

In this sample, this clonotype turned up a few times. This chain links TRBV4-3 with TRBJ2-1; 7 bases match TRBD2. The ends lost 4 bases at V and 6 bases at J; junction bases unmatched: 6. This CDR3 has 14 amino acids. Germline values: CDR1 LGHNA, CDR2 YSLEER. The CDR3 DNA reads as TGCGCCAGCAGCCCGGGACTAATTTCCAATGAGCAGTTCTTC. Translated: CASSPGLISNEQFF.

This clonotype was found a few times. This chain connects TRBV6-5 to TRBJ1-5; a possible D gene is TRBD1 (5 bases). Germline V gives CDR1 MNHEY, CDR2 SVGAGI. Deletions cut 5 bases from V and 3 bases from J, with 17 bases between. This CDR3 region has 16 residues. The CDR3 DNA follows: TGTGCCAGCAGTCTACGGTCGGGACGGCTCAATCAGCCCCAGCATTTT. This gives the protein CASSLRSGRLNQPQHF.

The CDR3 reads CASSQQYTGELFF. The CDR3 DNA reads as TGCGCCAGCAGTCAACAGTACACCGGGGAGCTGTTTTTT. The chain has TRBV23-1 and TRBJ2-2, with D unclear. TRBV23-1 is assigned to the ORF class and has an uncertain function. The CDR3 contains 13 residues. The V gene lost 2 bases and the J gene lost 3 bases, with 4 bases spanning the gap.

In its sample, this clonotype was seen a few times. V usage is TRBV14 and J usage is TRBJ2-7; no definite D call. V was shortened by 0 bases and J by 3 bases, with 6 bases between the two germline ends. Per germline, CDR1 SGHDN and CDR2 FVKESK. The CDR3 length is 13 residues. CDR3 DNA sequence: TGTGCCAGCAGCCAAGATCCGGGCTACGAGCAGTACTTC. This codes for CASSQDPGYEQYF.

V gene TRBV5-1 combines with J gene TRBJ1-1; D not certain. Trimming left V 1 base short and J 7 bases short, with 11 bases between. The CDR3 has 13 amino acids. The germline V gene encodes CDR1 SGHRS and CDR2 YFSETQ. CDR3 protein: CASSLFLESEAFF. For the CDR3, the DNA is TGCGCCAGCAGCTTGTTCTTAGAGAGTGAAGCTTTCTTT.

This clonotype was seen a handful of times. The chain links TRBV27 to TRBJ2-7, with D perhaps TRBD2 (7 bases). The germline gives CDR1 MNHEY, CDR2 SMNVEV (reference sequence). Trimming removed 3 bases at V and 1 base at J, with 10 bases between. This CDR3 contains 14 residues. CDR3 amino acids: CASSFGGTSYEQYF. In nucleotides, the CDR3 is TGTGCCAGCAGTTTCGGGGGGACATCCTACGAGCAGTACTTC.